The clone carrying this T cell receptor (beta chain) was observed once. Its specificity is not known. V was trimmed by 5 bases and J by 0 bases, leaving 10 bases between them. The germline gives CDR1 SGHVS, CDR2 FQNEAQ. This CDR3 is built from 15 residues. The data belong to a study of cytomegalovirus exposure and HLA in healthy donors. 60 Vbeta and 13 Jbeta primers were used in PCR. Measured with immunoSEQ multiplex PCR; TCRdb has only the in-frame clones, and not every one. The sample lists about 200,000 clones, roughly 87% seen once, with around 1% in the top ten. Study-wide points: Among donors in an Asian-associated ancestry cluster, a later analysis reportedly found fewer N-insertions than the roughly 670-donor mean. One variant, a missense change in DCLRE1C, was linked in a later analysis to TCR beta V- and J-gene trimming. CMV serostatus was the sole immune exposure information available. In a later analysis, across HLA loci, associated TCR counts were highest for DRB1, lowest for HLA-C.

This chain connects TRBV7-8 to TRBJ2-2; weak D call: TRBD2 (5 bases). This sequence was found in a boy younger than 10 in good health and CMV-seronegative. Material for sequencing was PBMCs. In DNA form, the CDR3 reads TGTGCCAGCAGCGGGCGGGTGACGAACACCGGGGAGCTGTTTTTT. It specifies CASSGRVTNTGELFF. The full variable domain, rest sourced from reference TRBV7-8 and TRBJ2-2, is GAGVSQSPRYKVAKRGQDVALRCDPISGHVSLFWYQQALGQGPEFLTYFQNEAQLDKSGLPSDRFFAERPEGSVSTLKIQRTQQEDSAVYLCASSGRVTNTGELFFGEGSRLTVL.